The 17 T cell receptor beta chains reported below all come from one sample, sequenced in a study of T-cell memory formation after mild COVID-19. TCRdb recomputed calls from the 5' RACE reads with MiXCR, one row per CDR3 protein. The sample lists about 560,000 distinct CDR3 sequences, 15% to 20% occurring once. The sequenced sample consisted of PBMCs or a T cell subset sorted from them (not recorded which). The receptors derive from an adult woman who had mild COVID-19 (a few samples of this study predate the infection). Cell type and time point are not known.

This clonotype has just a few counts. The gene calls are TRBV11-2 and TRBJ2-1; D may be TRBD2 (7 bases). CDR1 is SGHAT, CDR2 FQNNGV, per germline. The V and J ends lost 3 bases and 0 bases respectively, with 18 bases between them. The CDR3 runs 18 residues. The CDR3 sequence is CASSFIRGASGSYNEQFF. The CDR3 nucleotides are TGTGCCAGCAGCTTTATCCGGGGGGCCTCGGGCTCCTACAATGAGCAGTTCTTC.

This clonotype was detected ten times or more. The rearrangement uses TRBV5-1 and TRBJ1-1, with D possibly matching TRBD1 (6 bases). CDR3 length equals 14 residues. Germline V gene lookup returns CDR1 SGHRS and CDR2 YFSETQ. Trimming left V 1 base short and J 6 bases short, with 13 bases between. CDR3 sequence (DNA): TGCGCCAGCAGCTTGAAAGGGACACCCCCTGAAGCTTTCTTT. It is translated as CASSLKGTPPEAFF.

This clonotype was seen ten or more times. The chain uses TRBV12-3 or TRBV12-4 and TRBJ2-1; TRBD1 is a possible D gene (6 bases). The CDR3 is 13 residues long. The germline V and J ends were trimmed by 3 bases and 9 bases, with 12 bases remaining between them. Written as DNA, the CDR3 is TGTGCCAGCAGTTTTATACAGGGTCTTGAGCAGTTCTTC. Translating it yields CASSFIQGLEQFF.

This clonotype was seen a handful of times. This chain connects TRBV6-5 to TRBJ1-1, with 8 nucleotides matching TRBD1. Looked up from germline, CDR1 is MNHEY and CDR2 is SVGAGI. Unmatched junction bases numbered 6, after V lost 2 bases and J lost 4 bases. The length of the CDR3 is 15 residues. The CDR3 loop is CASSYGQGAGTEAFF. In nucleotides, the CDR3 is TGTGCCAGCAGTTACGGGCAGGGGGCTGGCACTGAAGCTTTCTTT.

This clonotype turned up a few times. This chain connects TRBV7-2 to TRBJ2-7, with 15 bases matching TRBD2. Germline CDR1 SGHTA, CDR2 FQGNSA. V was clipped by 2 bases and J by 2 bases; unmatched bases: 4. The CDR3 covers 17 residues. The CDR3 sequence: CASSLTRTSGRAYEQYF. DNA for the CDR3: TGTGCCAGCAGCTTAACCAGGACTAGCGGGAGGGCCTACGAGCAGTACTTC.

This clonotype occurred a few times. V gene TRBV9 combines with J gene TRBJ2-7, with 7 bases matching TRBD2. From germline, CDR1 is SGDLS and CDR2 YYNGEE. Trimming removed 4 bases from V and 0 bases from J; junction bases left unmatched: 13. This CDR3 has 17 residues. CDR3 in DNA: TGTGCCAGCAGCCCTCATGGGGGGGACTCGATCTCCTACGAGCAGTACTTC. It translates to CASSPHGGDSISYEQYF.

This clonotype was recorded a few times. V usage is TRBV3-1 and J usage is TRBJ1-1, with TRBD1 identical over 11 bases. The CDR3 consists of 14 residues. V gave up 1 base and J gave up 8 bases; unmatched junction bases: 3. Looked up from germline, CDR1 is LGHDT and CDR2 is YNNKEL (reference sequence). In nucleotides, the CDR3 is TGTGCCAGCAGCCAAGCCGGGACAGGGGGAGAAGCTTTCTTT. It encodes CASSQAGTGGEAFF.

The chain is built from TRBV20-1 and TRBJ2-1; D is undetermined. Trimming pared 1 base from V and 6 bases from J, leaving 22 bases between. Germline V CDR1 and CDR2: DFQATT, SNEGSKA (reference sequence). The CDR3 totals 17 residues. The CDR3 sequence: CSARGYLSTHVANEQFF. The CDR3 region has the DNA TGCAGTGCTAGAGGATACTTGAGCACCCATGTGGCCAATGAGCAGTTCTTC.

This clonotype has ten or more counts. V is TRBV16 and J is TRBJ2-7, with TRBD2 identical over 10 bases. The CDR3 is 14 residues long. The V segment lost 4 bases and the J segment 3 bases; nucleotides outside the gene matches: 3. Per the germline V gene, CDR1 is KGHSY and CDR2 is FQNENV. CDR3 protein: CASSPRLAGYEQYF. Written as DNA, the CDR3 is TGTGCCAGCAGCCCCAGACTAGCGGGCTACGAGCAGTACTTC. Looking up the rest from reference TRBV16 and TRBJ2-7 gives the full variable domain: GEEVAQTPKHLVRGEGQKAKLYCAPIKGHSYVFWYQQVLKNEFKFLISFQNENVFDETGMPKERFSAKCLPNSPCSLEIQATKLEDSAVYFCASSPRLAGYEQYFGPGTRLTVT.

This clonotype was recorded a few times. The V and J genes are TRBV3-1 and TRBJ1-4; D might be TRBD1 (5 bases). Germline-derived CDR1 and CDR2 are LGHDT and YNNKEL (reference sequence). V lost 4 bases and J 8 bases, leaving 11 bases between the germline ends. CDR3 length: 13 amino acids. The CDR3 is CASSRGFREKLFF. The CDR3 nucleotides are TGTGCCAGCAGCCGGGGGTTCCGGGAAAAACTGTTTTTT.

This clonotype was counted a few times. This chain joins TRBV4-2 and TRBJ2-7; TRBD2 matches 11 bases. V gave up 1 base and J gave up 3 bases; unmatched junction bases: 2. This CDR3 spans 15 amino acids. Germline V gives CDR1 LGHNA, CDR2 YNFKEQ. CDR3 nucleotides: TGTGCCAGCAGCCAAGGTGGGACTAGCGGCTACGAGCAGTACTTC. This gives the protein CASSQGGTSGYEQYF.

This sequence joins TRBV29-1 and TRBJ1-5; D might be TRBD1 (5 bases). Germline CDR1 reads SQVTM; CDR2 reads ANQGSEA. The CDR3 spans 11 residues. V lost 6 bases, J lost 9 bases, and 12 bases lay in between. The CDR3 DNA is TGCAGCGTGGGAGACAGTCTGCCCCAGCATTTT. Translating it yields CSVGDSLPQHF.

V and J are TRBV24-1 and TRBJ2-6; no clear D. The V end was cut by 3 bases, the J end by 0 bases, with 11 bases between. The germline V gene encodes CDR1 KGHDR and CDR2 SFDVKD. This CDR3 spans 17 amino acids. The CDR3 spells CATSDHRTRSGANVLTF. CDR3 nucleotide sequence: TGTGCCACCAGTGATCATAGGACGCGCTCTGGGGCCAACGTCCTGACTTTC.

This clonotype showed up many times. CDR3 sequence (DNA): TGTGCCAGCAGCCAGTGGGGGAACACTGAAGCTTTCTTT. It codes for CASSQWGNTEAFF. The chain uses TRBV14 and TRBJ1-1; D is unresolved. Germline loops: CDR1 SGHDN, CDR2 FVKESK. Between the trimmed V and J ends, which lost 3 bases and 1 base, there was a span of 6 bases. The CDR3 contains 13 residues. Full variable domain (outside the CDR3, taken from reference TRBV14 and TRBJ1-1): EAGVTQFPSHSVIEKGQTVTLRCDPISGHDNLYWYRRVMGKEIKFLLHFVKESKQDESGMPNNRFLAERTGGTYSTLKVQPAELEDSGVYFCASSQWGNTEAFFGQGTRLTVV.

The sample holds a few counts of this clonotype. This chain joins TRBV4-2 and TRBJ1-2, with 9 positions matching TRBD1. Trimming cost V 5 bases and J 4 bases; bases outside gene matches: 14. CDR3 length: 17 residues. CDR1 is LGHNA and CDR2 is YNFKEQ in the germline V gene. The CDR3 sequence: CASSGDLGQGRTYGYTF. CDR3 bases: TGTGCCAGCAGCGGGGACCTCGGACAGGGGAGGACCTATGGCTACACCTTC.

The table lists this clonotype with a few counts. CDR3 DNA sequence: TGTGCCACCAGGACAGGGGCCACCACCGGGGAGCTGTTTTTT. Its protein product is CATRTGATTGELFF. The chain uses TRBV15 and TRBJ2-2; 8 bases line up with TRBD1. The CDR3 contains 14 residues. The germline CDR1 and CDR2 sequences are LNHNV and YYDKDF (reference sequence). Losses at the gene ends were 6 bases for V and 4 bases for J; bases not matched to a gene: 4.

This clonotype was observed once. V usage is TRBV6-1 and J usage is TRBJ2-4, with 7 bases fitting TRBD1. V lost 6 bases to trimming and J lost 7 bases; unmatched junction nucleotides: 3. This CDR3 has 12 residues. Germline values: CDR1 MNHNS, CDR2 SASEGT. CDR3 protein: CASSMTGNIQYF. The CDR3 coding sequence is TGTGCCAGCAGCATGACAGGGAACATTCAGTACTTC.